This T cell receptor beta chain was profiled in a study of T-cell memory formation after mild COVID-19. Study overall: Most TCR clusters belonged to a single donor.

The CDR3 totals 14 residues. Germline CDR1 and CDR2: DFQATT and SNEGSKA (reference sequence). The junction had 7 bases not matched to a gene; V was cut back by 3 bases and J by 2 bases. TCRdb redid the calling of the 5' RACE reads with MiXCR, one entry per CDR3 protein. The table has under 400,000 distinct CDR3 sequences, more than 20% seen once. This clonotype was sampled from an adult woman who had mild COVID-19 (a few samples of this study predate the infection). Cell type and time point are not known. The V and J genes are TRBV20-1 and TRBJ2-7; 7 bases are shared with TRBD2. Sequencing input: PBMCs or a T cell subset sorted from them (not recorded which). The CDR3 loop is CSASRPGRAYEQYF. The CDR3 DNA reads as TGCAGTGCTAGTAGGCCAGGGAGGGCCTACGAGCAGTACTTC.